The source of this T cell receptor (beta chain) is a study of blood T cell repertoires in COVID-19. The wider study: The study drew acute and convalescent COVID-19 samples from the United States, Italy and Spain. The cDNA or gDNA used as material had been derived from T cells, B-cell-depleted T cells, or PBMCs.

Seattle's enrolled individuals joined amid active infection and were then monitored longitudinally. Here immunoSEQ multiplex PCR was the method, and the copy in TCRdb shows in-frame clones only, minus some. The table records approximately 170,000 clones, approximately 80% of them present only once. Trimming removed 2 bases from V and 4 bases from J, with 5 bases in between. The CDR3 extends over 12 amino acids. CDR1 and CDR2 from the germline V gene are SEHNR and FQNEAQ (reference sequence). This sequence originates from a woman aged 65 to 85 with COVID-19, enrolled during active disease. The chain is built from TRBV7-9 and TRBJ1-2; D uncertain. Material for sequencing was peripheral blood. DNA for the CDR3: TGTGCCAGCAGCTTAATCAGCTATGGCTACACCTTC. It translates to CASSLISYGYTF. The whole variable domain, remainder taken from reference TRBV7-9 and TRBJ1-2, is DTGVSQNPRHKITKRGQNVTFRCDPISEHNRLYWYRQTLGQGPEFLTYFQNEAQLEKSRLLSDRFSAERPKGSFSTLEIQRTEQGDSAMYLCASSLISYGYTFGSGTRLTVV.